The 18 T cell receptor beta chains listed next were all sequenced from one sample in a study of CD8 T cells in ankylosing spondylitis. Their specific antigens are unknown. The study, taken as a whole, reports: Seemingly characteristic of ankylosing spondylitis blood was a TCR beta motif consisting of under ten highly homologous variants.

TCRdb analysed the 5' RACE reads with MiXCR anew, one entry per CDR3 protein. Altogether 670,000 or so distinct CDR3 sequences are present, around 17% being singletons, with the ten largest covering around a fifth. The sample taken for sequencing was blood, either unsorted or a sorted T cell fraction (not recorded which). The receptors derive from a male donor with ankylosing spondylitis.

This clonotype turned up a few times. This rearrangement joins TRBV4-2 to TRBJ1-6, with D unresolved. The ends were cut back, 0 bases at V and 0 bases at J, with 9 bases in the middle. Per germline, CDR1 LGHNA and CDR2 YNFKEQ. The CDR3 contains 17 residues. The CDR3 coding sequence is TGTGCCAGCAGCCAAGATGCCCCTAACTCCTATAATTCACCCCTCCACTTT. Its translation is CASSQDAPNSYNSPLHF.

This clonotype was found a few times. The chain is built from TRBV5-5 and TRBJ2-7; TRBD1 aligns across 10 bases. The length of the CDR3 is 14 residues. Trimming removed 0 bases from V and 6 bases from J; junction bases left unmatched: 3. The germline V gene has CDR1 SGHKS and CDR2 YYEKEE (reference sequence). CDR3 DNA sequence: TGTGCCAGCAGCTTGGGACAGGGGGCCCCCGAGCAGTACTTC. It specifies CASSLGQGAPEQYF. Looking up the rest from reference TRBV5-5 and TRBJ2-7 gives the full variable domain: DAGVTQSPTHLIKTRGQQVTLRCSPISGHKSVSWYQQVLGQGPQFIFQYYEKEERGRGNFPDRFSARQFPNYSSELNVNALLLGDSALYLCASSLGQGAPEQYFGPGTRLTVT.

The chain recombines TRBV10-2 with TRBJ1-1, with TRBD1 identical over 8 bases. Germline V lookup: CDR1 WSHSY, CDR2 SAAADI. The CDR3 is 15 amino acids. Germline trimming cut 7 bases from V and 4 bases from J; bases unmatched to any gene: 11. As DNA, the CDR3 is TGCGCCAGCACCCTTCAGGGCAGGGGGCTCACTGAAGCTTTCTTT. Translating gives CASTLQGRGLTEAFF.

This sequence joins TRBV5-1 and TRBJ2-3; D gene ambiguous. Trimming took 4 bases from V and 3 from J, leaving 12 bases between them. The CDR3 runs to 14 residues. Germline V CDR1 and CDR2: SGHRS, YFSETQ. The CDR3 is CASSQTDGTDTQYF. The CDR3, as DNA: TGCGCCAGCAGCCAGACGGACGGGACAGATACGCAGTATTTT.

This clonotype was found once. The CDR3 spells CASSLVGGEYTEAFF. CDR3 coding DNA: TGCGCCAGCAGCTTGGTGGGGGGCGAGTATACTGAAGCTTTCTTT. The chain has TRBV5-1 and TRBJ1-1; possible D gene TRBD1, 6 bases. Germline V gives CDR1 SGHRS, CDR2 YFSETQ. Trimming took off 0 bases at V and 5 bases at J, with 14 bases between the two ends. This CDR3 has 15 amino acids.

This sequence joins TRBV6-1 and TRBJ2-1, with 11 bases fitting TRBD2. This CDR3 is 15 amino acids long. Germline CDR1 reads MNHNS; CDR2 reads SASEGT. The J segment lost 5 bases and the V segment lost 7 bases, leaving 7 bases of the junction unmatched. The CDR3 DNA follows: TGTGCCAGCACCCGACTAGCGGGGAGCCACAATGAGCAGTTCTTC. Amino acid sequence: CASTRLAGSHNEQFF.

This chain connects TRBV3-1 to TRBJ1-2; D is ambiguous. From germline, CDR1 is LGHDT and CDR2 YNNKEL (reference sequence). V was trimmed by 5 bases and J by 6 bases, leaving 16 bases between them. The CDR3 has 14 amino acids. CDR3 region: CASSSNGRSHGYTF. DNA of the CDR3: TGTGCCAGCAGCTCCAACGGGCGCAGTCATGGCTACACCTTC. The full variable domain, completed using reference TRBV3-1 and TRBJ1-2, is DTAVSQTPKYLVTQMGNDKSIKCEQNLGHDTMYWYKQDSKKFLKIMFSYNNKELIINETVPNRFSPKSPDKAHLNLHINSLELGDSAVYFCASSSNGRSHGYTFGSGTRLTVV.

The chain recombines TRBV11-1 with TRBJ2-2; perhaps TRBD1 as D (5 bases). V lost 5 bases and J lost 3, with 22 bases in between. Germline-derived CDR1 and CDR2 are SGHAT and FQDESV (reference sequence). CDR3 length: 18 residues. The CDR3: CASSPKLSGRADTGELFF. The CDR3 DNA reads as TGTGCCAGCAGCCCAAAATTAAGTGGCAGGGCTGACACCGGGGAGCTGTTTTTT.

Only a few counts were recorded for this clonotype. V and J are TRBV20-1 and TRBJ1-1; 7 nucleotides line up with TRBD1. Germline loops: CDR1 DFQATT, CDR2 SNEGSKA (reference sequence). The length of the CDR3 is 15 residues. V lost 4 bases to trimming and J lost 1 base; unmatched junction nucleotides: 9. This CDR3 is CSATPGQTPNTEAFF. CDR3 in DNA: TGCAGTGCTACTCCGGGACAGACGCCGAACACTGAAGCTTTCTTT.

This clonotype has more than one count but fewer than ten. V usage is TRBV5-1 and J usage is TRBJ2-6; 11 positions match TRBD2. This CDR3 contains 19 residues. Losses at the gene ends were 3 bases for V and 0 bases for J; bases not matched to a gene: 8. Germline assignment: CDR1 SGHRS and CDR2 YFSETQ. In nucleotides, the CDR3 is TGCGCCAGCAGCTCGAAGACTAGCGGGGCCGTCTCTGGGGCCAACGTCCTGACTTTC. It specifies CASSSKTSGAVSGANVLTF.

CDR3 in amino acids: CASSQGGLAPTDTQYF. The CDR3 coding sequence is TGTGCCAGCAGCCAAGGGGGACTAGCCCCCACAGATACGCAGTATTTT. The gene calls are TRBV3-1 and TRBJ2-3, with TRBD2 identical over 9 bases. V shed 1 base and J 2 bases; nucleotides not matched to a gene: 4. Looked up from germline, CDR1 is LGHDT and CDR2 is YNNKEL (reference sequence). This CDR3 region has 16 residues.

The genes are TRBV2 and TRBJ2-7; 7 positions match TRBD1. CDR1 SNHLY and CDR2 FYNNEI come from the germline V gene. The CDR3 loop spans 14 amino acids. V lost 10 bases and J lost 2; bases outside the gene matches: 11. The CDR3 is CAIHVWGQTYEQYF. The CDR3, as DNA: TGTGCCATCCACGTCTGGGGACAGACCTACGAGCAGTACTTC.

In its sample, this clonotype was seen a few times. The J gene is TRBJ2-7, the V gene TRBV4-2; TRBD1 matches at 10 bases. V lost 4 bases, J lost 7 bases, and 10 bases stayed unmatched. Germline CDR1 is LGHNA and CDR2 is YNFKEQ. This CDR3 region has 15 residues. CDR3 DNA sequence: TGTGCCAGCAGCCCAACCGGGACAGGGGAGTGGGAGCAGTACTTC. It yields the protein CASSPTGTGEWEQYF.

J is TRBJ2-1 and V is TRBV5-1; 9 nucleotides agree with TRBD2. The V segment lost 0 bases and the J segment 8 bases; nucleotides outside the gene matches: 6. Germline V gene sequence: CDR1 SGHRS, CDR2 YFSETQ. The CDR3 totals 15 residues. The CDR3 region is CASSLAAGGPDEQFF. CDR3 DNA: TGCGCCAGCAGCTTGGCGGCGGGGGGGCCTGATGAGCAGTTCTTC.

This clonotype was recorded many times. The CDR3, as DNA: TGTGCCAGCAGTCCTCGGAGACTAATTGATACGCAGTATTTT. It translates to CASSPRRLIDTQYF. The chain is built from TRBV12-3 or TRBV12-4 and TRBJ2-3, with D possibly matching TRBD2 (5 bases). V was trimmed by 5 bases and J by 6 bases, leaving 15 bases between them. This CDR3 is 14 amino acids long.

This chain joins TRBV12-3 or TRBV12-4 and TRBJ2-1; D ambiguous. The CDR3 is 15 residues long. V was pared by 6 bases and J by 6 bases, with 18 bases between. Written as DNA, the CDR3 is TGTGCCAGCAGCCTCCAAACACCCCAAGGCAATGAGCAGTTCTTC. Protein product: CASSLQTPQGNEQFF.

V and J are TRBV14 and TRBJ2-5, with D unclear. Germline assignment: CDR1 SGHDN and CDR2 FVKESK. Trimming stripped 1 base from V and 4 bases from J, with 4 bases between. This CDR3 spans 12 amino acids. CDR3 loop: CASSQGGETQYF. DNA of the CDR3: TGTGCCAGCAGCCAAGGGGGAGAGACCCAGTACTTC.

The chain employs TRBV18 and TRBJ1-2; D uncertain. The CDR3 has 15 amino acids. Trimming shortened V by 3 bases and J by 4 bases, and 15 bases separated the two germline ends. In germline, CDR1 is KGHSH, CDR2 LQKENI. The CDR3 protein is CASSPNGRGTYGYTF. The CDR3 DNA reads TGTGCCAGCTCACCGAATGGACGAGGCACCTATGGCTACACCTTC.